This entry lists 26 T cell receptor beta chains sequenced from one sample in a study of blood T cell repertoires in COVID-19. Here immunoSEQ multiplex PCR was the method, and the copy in TCRdb shows in-frame clones only, minus some. The sample gives around 92,000 clones, 86% of which show up once; 25% is in the top ten. Sequencing was carried out using peripheral blood. The source is a human donor in a cohort sampled during active COVID-19.

The chain recombines TRBV5-6 with TRBJ2-5, with TRBD1 identical over 9 bases. V lost 0 bases to trimming and J lost 5 bases; unmatched junction nucleotides: 8. Germline V CDR1 and CDR2: SGHDT, YYEEEE. The CDR3 spans 16 residues. The CDR3 sequence is CASSLVGQGLRETQYF. The CDR3 DNA sequence: TGTGCCAGCAGCTTGGTGGGACAGGGCCTACGGGAGACCCAGTACTTC.

The V and J genes are TRBV19 and TRBJ1-2, with 11 bases lining up with TRBD1. CDR1 and CDR2 (germline): LNHDA, SQIVND (reference sequence). Trimming took 4 bases from V and 5 from J; bases not matched to a gene: 12. The CDR3 is 17 residues long. The CDR3 sequence is CASSKGDRGSSGYGYTF. CDR3 sequence (DNA): TGTGCCAGTAGTAAGGGGGACAGGGGGTCGTCCGGGTATGGCTACACCTTC.

The chain couples TRBV11-2 to TRBJ2-7; 12 bases map to TRBD2. V shed 5 bases, J shed 5 bases, and the junction held 4 bases outside the gene matches. The V gene's germline CDR1 is SGHAT and CDR2 FQNNGV. This CDR3 spans 14 amino acids. The CDR3 sequence is CASSDGLAGHEQYF. The CDR3 coding sequence is TGTGCCAGCAGCGATGGACTAGCGGGACACGAGCAGTACTTC.

The rearrangement uses TRBV7-3 and TRBJ1-1, with TRBD1 as a possible D gene (6 bases). The germline V gene has CDR1 SGHTA and CDR2 FQGTGA. The CDR3 is 13 amino acids. With 3 bases removed from V and 4 bases from J, the gap between germline ends came to 9 bases. CDR3 amino acids: CASSFQTGTEAFF. As DNA, the CDR3 is TGTGCCAGCAGCTTTCAGACAGGCACTGAAGCTTTCTTT.

This chain links TRBV7-6 with TRBJ2-7; 8 nucleotides line up with TRBD1. V shed 5 bases, J shed 6 bases, and the junction held 6 bases outside the gene matches. Germline CDR1 SGHVS, CDR2 FNYEAQ. The CDR3 covers 13 residues. CDR3 bases: TGTGCCAGCAGCGCGTGGACAGGGAGCGAGCAGTACTTC. As protein: CASSAWTGSEQYF. Supplemented by reference TRBV7-6 and TRBJ2-7, the full variable domain reads GAGVSQSPRYKVTKRGQDVALRCDPISGHVSLYWYRQALGQGPEFLTYFNYEAQQDKSGLPNDRFSAERPEGSISTLTIQRTEQRDSAMYRCASSAWTGSEQYFGPGTRLTVT.

The gene calls are TRBV4-1 and TRBJ2-3, with a weak D call TRBD2 (5 bases). The ends were cut back, 4 bases at V and 4 bases at J, with 9 bases in the middle. The CDR3 covers 13 residues. Germline V CDR1 and CDR2: MGHRA, YSYEKL. The DNA for the CDR3 is TGCGCCAGCAGCCTGGAGGCAGCAGATACGCAGTATTTT. Amino acids: CASSLEAADTQYF.

This rearrangement joins TRBV11-2 to TRBJ2-7; D gene ambiguous. The germline gives CDR1 SGHAT, CDR2 FQNNGV. Trimming cost V 2 bases and J 0 bases, with 11 bases left between them. This CDR3 spans 15 amino acids. Here the CDR3 reads CASSLNRLSSYEQYF. CDR3 nucleotide sequence: TGTGCCAGCAGCTTAAACCGGTTAAGCTCCTACGAGCAGTACTTC.

J is TRBJ1-1 and V is TRBV18; D ambiguous. Germline V lookup: CDR1 KGHSH, CDR2 LQKENI. V dropped 2 bases and J dropped 3 bases, with 7 bases sitting between them. This CDR3 has 13 amino acids. The DNA of the CDR3 is TGTGCCAGCTCACCATCGGGATACACTGAAGCTTTCTTT. Its translation is CASSPSGYTEAFF. The complete variable domain, with remaining parts taken from reference TRBV18 and TRBJ1-1, reads NAGVMQNPRHLVRRRGQEARLRCSPMKGHSHVYWYRQLPEEGLKFMVYLQKENIIDESGMPKERFSAEFPKEGPSILRIQQVVRGDSAAYFCASSPSGYTEAFFGQGTRLTVV.

J is TRBJ2-5 and V is TRBV13, with 8 bases that match TRBD2. The CDR3 extends over 15 amino acids. V shed 5 bases and J 5 bases; nucleotides not matched to a gene: 10. Germline V lookup: CDR1 PRHDT, CDR2 FYEKMQ (reference sequence). CDR3 sequence reads: CASSTRVAGIETQYF. In nucleotides, the CDR3 is TGTGCCAGCAGCACCCGGGTAGCGGGGATTGAGACCCAGTACTTC. The full variable domain, rest sourced from reference TRBV13 and TRBJ2-5, is AAGVIQSPRHLIKEKRETATLKCYPIPRHDTVYWYQQGPGQDPQFLISFYEKMQSDKGSIPDRFSAQQFSDYHSELNMSSLELGDSALYFCASSTRVAGIETQYFGPGTRLLVL.

CDR3 nucleotide sequence: TGTGCCAGCAGTTTAGGGCCTTTCGGAAACACCATATATTTT. Protein sequence: CASSLGPFGNTIYF. The V gene is TRBV27, the J gene TRBJ1-3; D uncertain. The CDR3 is 14 amino acids. CDR1 is MNHEY and CDR2 is SMNVEV in the germline V gene (reference sequence). V lost 2 bases and J lost 4, with 9 bases in between.

This CDR3 is CASRTTGLDTQYF. The DNA for the CDR3 is TGTGCCAGCAGAACCACAGGGTTAGATACGCAGTATTTT. This chain joins TRBV5-8 and TRBJ2-3, with D possibly matching TRBD1 (6 bases). This CDR3 is built from 13 residues. Germline lookup yields CDR1 SGHTS and CDR2 YDEGEE. Trimming took off 5 bases at V and 5 bases at J, with 12 bases between the two ends. Full variable domain (missing parts from reference TRBV5-8 and TRBJ2-3): EAGVTQSPTHLIKTRGQQATLRCSPISGHTSVYWYQQALGLGLQFLLWYDEGEERNRGNFPPRFSGRQFPNYSSELNVNALELEDSALYLCASRTTGLDTQYFGPGTRLTVL.

This sequence joins TRBV5-6 and TRBJ2-1, with 7 positions matching TRBD2. The CDR3 runs to 15 residues. Unmatched junction bases numbered 6, after V lost 4 bases and J lost 2 bases. Germline values: CDR1 SGHDT, CDR2 YYEEEE. The CDR3 loop is CASSPGLAAYNEQFF. In DNA form, the CDR3 reads TGTGCCAGCAGCCCCGGGCTAGCGGCCTACAATGAGCAGTTCTTC.

The J gene is TRBJ2-7, the V gene TRBV3-1 (or the pseudogene TRBV3-2); 7 nucleotides match TRBD2. CDR3 length: 15 amino acids. Germline V gene data show CDR1 as LGHDT and CDR2 as YNNKEL (reference sequence). The junction had 10 bases not matched to a gene; V was cut back by 4 bases and J by 4 bases. This CDR3 reads CASSRPAGSLYEQYF. CDR3 sequence (DNA): TGTGCCAGCAGCCGCCCAGCGGGATCGTTGTACGAGCAGTACTTC.

This chain uses TRBV28 with TRBJ2-6; D possibly corresponds to TRBD1 (5 bases). Germline CDR1 MDHEN, CDR2 SYDVKM. The CDR3 is made up of 15 amino acids. The V end was cut by 4 bases, the J end by 3 bases, with 10 bases between. For the CDR3, the DNA is TGTGCCAGCAGTTATAATCAGGGTGGGGCCAACGTCCTGACTTTC. This translates into CASSYNQGGANVLTF.

A few counts support this clone. The rearrangement links TRBV19 to TRBJ2-7; 9 positions agree with TRBD1. The CDR3 is 12 residues long. CDR1 is LNHDA, CDR2 SQIVND, per germline (reference sequence). Trimming cost V 10 bases and J 6 bases; bases outside gene matches: 7. CDR3 in DNA: TGTGCCACGGGACAGGGCATAAGCGAGCAGTACTTC. This sequence encodes CATGQGISEQYF.

V gene TRBV5-4 combines with J gene TRBJ1-2; 10 nucleotides line up with TRBD1. The junction had 1 base not matched to a gene; V was cut back by 4 bases and J by 4 bases. This CDR3 contains 13 residues. Germline values: CDR1 SGHNT, CDR2 YYREEE (reference sequence). CDR3 loop: CASSRTGGYGYTF. Written as DNA, the CDR3 is TGTGCCAGCAGCCGGACAGGGGGCTATGGCTACACCTTC.

The V and J genes are TRBV5-1 and TRBJ2-1, with a possible D match to TRBD1 (6 bases). The germline V gene encodes CDR1 SGHRS and CDR2 YFSETQ. The CDR3 loop spans 13 amino acids. The V gene lost 3 bases and the J gene lost 8 bases, with 12 bases spanning the gap. The CDR3 loop is CASSSTPGDEQFF. CDR3 nucleotides: TGCGCCAGCAGCTCTACCCCAGGGGATGAGCAGTTCTTC.

This chain joins TRBV9 and TRBJ2-6; 7 bases line up with TRBD1. CDR1 SGDLS and CDR2 YYNGEE come from the germline V gene. The CDR3 covers 17 residues. V lost 2 bases, J lost 4 bases, and 9 bases stayed unmatched. The CDR3, as DNA: TGTGCCAGCAGCGTGTCACAGGGGTTTGGCGGGGCCAACGTCCTGACTTTC. Translated, it gives CASSVSQGFGGANVLTF.

This clone was observed a few times. V gene TRBV2 combines with J gene TRBJ1-3; perhaps TRBD1 as D (5 bases). Trimming cost V 4 bases and J 8 bases, with 15 bases left between them. CDR1 is SNHLY, CDR2 FYNNEI, per germline. The CDR3 contains 14 residues. In DNA, the CDR3 is TGTGCCAGCAGTGGGCGGGACCCTTCGGACACCATATATTTT. Residues: CASSGRDPSDTIYF.

The V gene is TRBV30, the J gene TRBJ1-2; TRBD1 aligns across 8 bases. CDR1 and CDR2 (germline): GTSNPN, SVGIG (reference sequence). The CDR3 has 14 residues. J lost 5 bases, V lost 3 bases, and 8 bases had no gene match. CDR3 DNA: TGTGCCTGGAGGTACGGACAGGGCGGATATGGCTACACCTTC. Its protein product is CAWRYGQGGYGYTF.

V and J are TRBV5-4 and TRBJ1-2, with 8 bases lining up with TRBD1. V shed 5 bases, J shed 8 bases, and the junction held 8 bases outside the gene matches. The germline gives CDR1 SGHNT, CDR2 YYREEE (reference sequence). CDR3 length equals 13 residues. The CDR3 DNA reads as TGTGCCAGCAGGTTAACAGGGGGAGGCGGCTACACCTTC. Protein product: CASRLTGGGGYTF.

The DNA of the CDR3 is TGTGCCAGCAGCACTAGCGGGGGGGCCGTGGGAGAGACCCAGTACTTC. This encodes CASSTSGGAVGETQYF. V and J are TRBV9 and TRBJ2-5; TRBD2 agrees at 13 bases. Germline V CDR1 and CDR2: SGDLS, YYNGEE. The CDR3 runs to 16 residues. With 4 bases clipped from V and 4 bases from J, the junction kept 7 bases outside the gene matches.

This chain joins TRBV10-3 and TRBJ1-2, with D maybe TRBD1 (6 bases). Trimming stripped 6 bases from V and 3 bases from J, with 8 bases between. The CDR3 has 12 amino acids. Per the germline V gene, CDR1 is ENHRY and CDR2 is SYGVKD. The CDR3 nucleotides read TGTGCCATCAGGGCAGGGGACTATGGCTACACCTTC. Protein product: CAIRAGDYGYTF.

V is TRBV24-1 and J is TRBJ1-5; maybe TRBD1 (5 bases). The germline V gene has CDR1 KGHDR and CDR2 SFDVKD. V dropped 7 bases and J dropped 0 bases, with 6 bases sitting between them. CDR3 length: 13 amino acids. The CDR3 DNA reads TGTGCCACCAGACAGGCTAGCAATCAGCCCCAGCATTTT. The encoded protein is CATRQASNQPQHF.

The gene calls are TRBV18 and TRBJ1-2; TRBD1 matches 7 bases. After removal of 1 base from V and 3 bases from J, the junction contained 2 bases not matched to a gene. Germline loops: CDR1 KGHSH, CDR2 LQKENI. CDR3 length: 14 residues. The CDR3, as DNA: TGTGCCAGCTCACCACGGACAGGCGACTATGGCTACACCTTC. It yields the protein CASSPRTGDYGYTF.

The chain carries TRBV6-5 and TRBJ2-3; 7 bases agree with TRBD1. Germline values: CDR1 MNHEY, CDR2 SVGAGI. The CDR3 contains 13 residues. The V and J ends lost 10 bases and 1 base, in that order; junction bases with no gene match: 5. DNA of the CDR3: TGTGCCATCGACAGGGTCGGCACAGATACGCAGTATTTT. Translated, it gives CAIDRVGTDTQYF.